This T cell receptor beta chain was recorded in a study of T cell repertoires in cytomegalovirus infection. Findings of the study overall: CMV-specific TCR beta clonotypes restricted by HLA-C were the ones dominating the ex vivo response.

This clonotype was detected a few times. The antigen is not known. The ends were cut back, 6 bases at V and 6 bases at J, with 12 bases in the middle. This CDR3 has 14 amino acids. Germline-derived CDR1 and CDR2 are MNHEY and SVGAGI. TCRdb reanalysed the reads using MiXCR and keeps one entry per CDR3 protein. The sample has more than 350,000 distinct CDR3 sequences, roughly 30% seen once. The sequence was obtained from a human donor in good health (CMV status not recorded). Some clones in this sample may be carry-over from other donors' samples. The V call is TRBV6-5, the J call TRBJ2-6; no firm D call. The material sequenced was PBMCs. The chain's CDR3 is CASSLLWAANVLTF. The CDR3 region has the DNA TGTGCCAGCAGCCTCCTTTGGGCGGCCAACGTCCTGACTTTC.